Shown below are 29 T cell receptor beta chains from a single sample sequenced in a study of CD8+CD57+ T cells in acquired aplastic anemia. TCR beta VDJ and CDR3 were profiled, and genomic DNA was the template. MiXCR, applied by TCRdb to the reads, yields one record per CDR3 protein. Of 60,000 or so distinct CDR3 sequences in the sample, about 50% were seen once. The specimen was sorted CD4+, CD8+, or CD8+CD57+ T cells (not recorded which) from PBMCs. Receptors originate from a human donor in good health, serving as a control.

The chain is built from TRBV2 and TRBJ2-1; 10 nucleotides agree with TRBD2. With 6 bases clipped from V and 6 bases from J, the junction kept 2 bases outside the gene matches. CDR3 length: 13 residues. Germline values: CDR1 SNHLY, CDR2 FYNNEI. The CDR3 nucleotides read TGTGCCAGCAGGAGGACTAGCGGCAATGAGCAGTTCTTC. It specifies CASRRTSGNEQFF.

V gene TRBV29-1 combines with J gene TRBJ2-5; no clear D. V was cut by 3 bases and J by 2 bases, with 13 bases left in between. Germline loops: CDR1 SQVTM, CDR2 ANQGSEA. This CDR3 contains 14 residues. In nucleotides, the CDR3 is TGCAGCGTTGAGGGTGTTGGGGTACAAGAGACCCAGTACTTC. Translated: CSVEGVGVQETQYF.

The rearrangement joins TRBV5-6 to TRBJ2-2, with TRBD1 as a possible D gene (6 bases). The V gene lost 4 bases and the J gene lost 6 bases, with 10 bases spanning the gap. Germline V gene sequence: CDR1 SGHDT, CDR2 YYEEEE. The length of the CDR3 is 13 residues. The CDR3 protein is CASSPQGSGELFF. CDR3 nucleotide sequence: TGTGCCAGCAGCCCCCAGGGGTCCGGGGAGCTGTTTTTT.

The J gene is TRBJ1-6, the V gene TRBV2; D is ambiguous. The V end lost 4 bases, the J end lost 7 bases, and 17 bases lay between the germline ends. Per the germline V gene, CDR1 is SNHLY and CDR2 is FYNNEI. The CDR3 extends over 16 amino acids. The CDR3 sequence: CASSVRGTGVNSPLHF. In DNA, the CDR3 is TGTGCCAGCAGTGTGCGCGGTACTGGGGTGAATTCACCCCTCCACTTT. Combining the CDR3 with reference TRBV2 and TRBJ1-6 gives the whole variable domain EPEVTQTPSHQVTQMGQEVILRCVPISNHLYFYWYRQILGQKVEFLVSFYNNEISEKSEIFDDQFSVERPDGSNFTLKIRSTKLEDSAMYFCASSVRGTGVNSPLHFGNGTRLTVT.

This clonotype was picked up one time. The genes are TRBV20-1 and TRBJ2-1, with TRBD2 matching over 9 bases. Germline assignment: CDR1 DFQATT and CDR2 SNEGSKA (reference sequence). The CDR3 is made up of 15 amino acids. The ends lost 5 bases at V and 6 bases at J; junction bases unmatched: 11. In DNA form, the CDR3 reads TGCAGTGCTCAGAAAACGACTAGCGGCGGCAATGAGCAGTTCTTC. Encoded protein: CSAQKTTSGGNEQFF.

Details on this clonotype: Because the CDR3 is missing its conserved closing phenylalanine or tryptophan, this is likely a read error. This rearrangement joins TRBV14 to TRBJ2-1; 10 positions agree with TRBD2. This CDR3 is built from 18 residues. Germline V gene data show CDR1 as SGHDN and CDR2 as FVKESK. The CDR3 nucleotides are TGTGCCAGCAGCCACAGATCCGGACTAGCGGTCTCCTACAACGAGCAGTTCCTC. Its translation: CASSHRSGLAVSYNEQFL.

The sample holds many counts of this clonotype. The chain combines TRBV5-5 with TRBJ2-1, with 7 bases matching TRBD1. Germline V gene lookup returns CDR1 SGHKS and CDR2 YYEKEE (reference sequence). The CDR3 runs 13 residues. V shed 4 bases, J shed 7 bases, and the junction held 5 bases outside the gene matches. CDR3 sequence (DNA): TGTGCCAGCAGCCGACAGGGTAGGAATGAGCAGTTCTTC. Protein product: CASSRQGRNEQFF.

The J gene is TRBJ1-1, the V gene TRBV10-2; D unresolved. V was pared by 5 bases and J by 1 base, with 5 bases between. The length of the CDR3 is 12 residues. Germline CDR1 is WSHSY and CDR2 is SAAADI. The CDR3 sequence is CASSWGNTEAFF. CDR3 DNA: TGCGCCAGCAGTTGGGGGAACACTGAAGCTTTCTTT.

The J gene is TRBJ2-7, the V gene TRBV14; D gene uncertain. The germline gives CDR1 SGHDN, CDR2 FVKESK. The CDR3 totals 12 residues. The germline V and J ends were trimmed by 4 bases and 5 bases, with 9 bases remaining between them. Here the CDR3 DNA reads TGTGCCAGCAGCCCTGACGAGGACGAGCAGTACTTC. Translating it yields CASSPDEDEQYF.

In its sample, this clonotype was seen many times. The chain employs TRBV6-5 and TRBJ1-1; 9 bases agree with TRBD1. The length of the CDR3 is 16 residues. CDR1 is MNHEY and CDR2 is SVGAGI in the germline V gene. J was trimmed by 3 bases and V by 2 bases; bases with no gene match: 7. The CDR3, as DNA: TGTGCCAGCAGTTACGTAGGACAGGGGAGAGACACTGAAGCTTTCTTT. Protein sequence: CASSYVGQGRDTEAFF.

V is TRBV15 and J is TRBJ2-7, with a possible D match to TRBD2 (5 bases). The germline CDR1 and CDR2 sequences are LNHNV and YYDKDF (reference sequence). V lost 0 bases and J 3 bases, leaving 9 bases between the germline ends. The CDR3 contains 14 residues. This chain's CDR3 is CATSREGGGYEQYF. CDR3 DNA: TGTGCCACCAGCAGAGAGGGCGGAGGCTACGAGCAGTACTTC.

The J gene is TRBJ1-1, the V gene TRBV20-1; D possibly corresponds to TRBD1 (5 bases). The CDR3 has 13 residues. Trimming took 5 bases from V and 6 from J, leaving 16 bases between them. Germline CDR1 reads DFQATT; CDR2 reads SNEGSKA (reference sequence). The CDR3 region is CSALQGWGPEAFF. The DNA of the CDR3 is TGCAGTGCTCTCCAGGGTTGGGGCCCTGAAGCTTTCTTT.

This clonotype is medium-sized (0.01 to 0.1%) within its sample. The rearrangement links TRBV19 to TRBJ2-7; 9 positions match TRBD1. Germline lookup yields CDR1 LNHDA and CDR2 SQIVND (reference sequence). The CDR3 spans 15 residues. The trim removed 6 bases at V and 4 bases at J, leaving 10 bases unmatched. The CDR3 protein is CASSIIGTGRYEQYF. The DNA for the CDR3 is TGTGCCAGTAGCATTATCGGGACAGGGCGATACGAGCAGTACTTC.

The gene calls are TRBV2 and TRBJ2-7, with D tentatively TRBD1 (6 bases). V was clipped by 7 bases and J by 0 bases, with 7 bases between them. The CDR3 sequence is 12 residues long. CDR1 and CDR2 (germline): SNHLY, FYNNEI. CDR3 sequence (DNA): TGTGCCAGCACGGACAGCTCCTACGAGCAGTACTTC. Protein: CASTDSSYEQYF.

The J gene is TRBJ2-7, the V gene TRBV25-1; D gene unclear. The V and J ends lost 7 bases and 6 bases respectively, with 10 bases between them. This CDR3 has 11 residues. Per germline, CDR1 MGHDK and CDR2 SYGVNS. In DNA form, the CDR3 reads TGTGCCAGCAACTCCTGGCTCGAGCAGTACGTC. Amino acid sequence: CASNSWLEQYV.

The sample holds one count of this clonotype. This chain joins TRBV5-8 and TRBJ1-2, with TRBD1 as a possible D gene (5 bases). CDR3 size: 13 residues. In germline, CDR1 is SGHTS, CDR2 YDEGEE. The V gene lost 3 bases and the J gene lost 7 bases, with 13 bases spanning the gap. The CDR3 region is CASSSQWQGGYTF. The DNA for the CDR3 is TGTGCCAGCAGCTCACAATGGCAGGGTGGCTACACCTTC.

CDR3 bases: TGCAGCGTTGAAGACCCAGGAGGAGCTTTCTTT. Its translation: CSVEDPGGAFF. This sequence joins TRBV29-1 and TRBJ1-1, with D unresolved. CDR1 and CDR2 (germline): SQVTM, ANQGSEA. Trimming pared 0 bases from V and 10 bases from J, leaving 9 bases between. The CDR3 runs 11 residues. The whole variable domain, filled in from reference TRBV29-1 and TRBJ1-1, reads SAVISQKPSRDICQRGTSLTIQCQVDSQVTMMFWYRQQPGQSLTLIATANQGSEATYESGFVIDKFPISRPNLTFSTLTVSNMSPEDSSIYLCSVEDPGGAFFGQGTRLTVV.

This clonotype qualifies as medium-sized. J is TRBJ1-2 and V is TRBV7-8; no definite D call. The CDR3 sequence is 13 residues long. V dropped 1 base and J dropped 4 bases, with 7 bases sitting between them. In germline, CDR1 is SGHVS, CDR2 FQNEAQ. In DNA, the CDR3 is TGTGCCAGCAGCTTAGTAGGGATCTATGGCTACACCTTC. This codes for CASSLVGIYGYTF.

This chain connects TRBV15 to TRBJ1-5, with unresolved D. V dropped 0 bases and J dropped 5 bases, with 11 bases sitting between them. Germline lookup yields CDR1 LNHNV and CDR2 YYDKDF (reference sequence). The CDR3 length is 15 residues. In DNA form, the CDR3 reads TGTGCCACCAGCAGAGATCTTGGCGGGCATCAGCCCCAGCATTTT. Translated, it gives CATSRDLGGHQPQHF.

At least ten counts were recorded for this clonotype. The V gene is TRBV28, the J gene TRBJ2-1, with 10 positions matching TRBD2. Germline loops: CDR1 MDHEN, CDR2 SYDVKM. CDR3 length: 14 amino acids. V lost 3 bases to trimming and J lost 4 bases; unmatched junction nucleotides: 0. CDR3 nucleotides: TGTGCCAGCAGTTTTAGCGGGAGGTACAATGAGCAGTTCTTC. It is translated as CASSFSGRYNEQFF. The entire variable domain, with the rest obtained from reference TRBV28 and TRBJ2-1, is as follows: DVKVTQSSRYLVKRTGEKVFLECVQDMDHENMFWYRQDPGLGLRLIYFSYDVKMKEKGDIPEGYSVSREKKERFSLILESASTNQTSMYLCASSFSGRYNEQFFGPGTRLTVL.

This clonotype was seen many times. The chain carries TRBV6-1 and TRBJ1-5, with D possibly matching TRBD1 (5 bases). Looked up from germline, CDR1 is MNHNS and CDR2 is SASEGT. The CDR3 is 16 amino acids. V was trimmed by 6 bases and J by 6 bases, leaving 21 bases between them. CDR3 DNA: TGTGCCAGCAGCGGCCCCGGGTCGGGGGTCAGTCAGCCCCAGCATTTT. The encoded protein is CASSGPGSGVSQPQHF.

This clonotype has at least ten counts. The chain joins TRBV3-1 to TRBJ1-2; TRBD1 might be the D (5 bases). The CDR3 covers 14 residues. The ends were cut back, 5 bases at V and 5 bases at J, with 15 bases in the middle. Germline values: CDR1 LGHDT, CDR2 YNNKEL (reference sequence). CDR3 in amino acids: CASSSAGAAYGYTF. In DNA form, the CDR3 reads TGTGCCAGCAGCTCCGCCGGGGCGGCTTATGGCTACACCTTC.

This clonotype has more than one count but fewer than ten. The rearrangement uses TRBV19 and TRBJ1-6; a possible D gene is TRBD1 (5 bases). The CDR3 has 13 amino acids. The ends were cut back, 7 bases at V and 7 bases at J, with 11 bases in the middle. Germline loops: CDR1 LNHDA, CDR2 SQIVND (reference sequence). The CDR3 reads CASKGRENSPLHF. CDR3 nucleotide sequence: TGTGCCAGTAAAGGCAGGGAAAATTCACCCCTCCACTTT.

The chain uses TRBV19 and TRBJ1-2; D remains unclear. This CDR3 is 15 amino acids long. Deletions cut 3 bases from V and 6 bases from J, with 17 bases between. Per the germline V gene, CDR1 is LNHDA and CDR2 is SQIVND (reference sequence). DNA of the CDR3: TGTGCCAGTAGTATGACGGCGTGGACGCCCGATGGCTACACCTTC. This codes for CASSMTAWTPDGYTF.

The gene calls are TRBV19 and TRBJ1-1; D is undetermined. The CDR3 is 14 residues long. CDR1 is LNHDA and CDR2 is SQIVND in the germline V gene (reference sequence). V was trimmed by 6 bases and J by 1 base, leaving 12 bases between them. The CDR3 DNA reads TGTGCCAGTAGCCGTACACCGGGGAACACTGAAGCTTTCTTT. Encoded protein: CASSRTPGNTEAFF.

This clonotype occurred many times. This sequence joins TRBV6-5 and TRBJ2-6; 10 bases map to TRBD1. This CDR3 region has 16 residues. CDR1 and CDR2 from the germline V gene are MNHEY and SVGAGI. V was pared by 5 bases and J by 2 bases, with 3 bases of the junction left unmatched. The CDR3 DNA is TGTGCCAGCAGTCGACAGGGGGCGCCTGGGGCCAACGTCCTGACTTTC. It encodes CASSRQGAPGANVLTF.

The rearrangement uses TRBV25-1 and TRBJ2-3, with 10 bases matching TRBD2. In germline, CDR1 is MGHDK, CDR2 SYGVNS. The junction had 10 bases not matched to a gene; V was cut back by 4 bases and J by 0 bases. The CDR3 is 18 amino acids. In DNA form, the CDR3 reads TGTGCCAGCAGTGTAATCTGGACTAGCGGATCTAGCACAGATACGCAGTATTTT. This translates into CASSVIWTSGSSTDTQYF.

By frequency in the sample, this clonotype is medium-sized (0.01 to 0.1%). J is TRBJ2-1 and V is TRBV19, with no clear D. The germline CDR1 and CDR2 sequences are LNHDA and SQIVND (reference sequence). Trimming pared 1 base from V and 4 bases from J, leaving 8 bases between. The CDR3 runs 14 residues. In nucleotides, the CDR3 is TGTGCCAGTAGTATAGCGGCCGCATACAATGAGCAGTTCTTC. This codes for CASSIAAAYNEQFF.

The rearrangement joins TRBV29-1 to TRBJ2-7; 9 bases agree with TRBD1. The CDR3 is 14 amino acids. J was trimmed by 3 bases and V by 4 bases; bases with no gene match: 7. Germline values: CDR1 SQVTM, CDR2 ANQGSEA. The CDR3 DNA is TGCAGCGTTGTGGGACAGGGCCTGCGCTACGAGCAGTACTTC. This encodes CSVVGQGLRYEQYF.